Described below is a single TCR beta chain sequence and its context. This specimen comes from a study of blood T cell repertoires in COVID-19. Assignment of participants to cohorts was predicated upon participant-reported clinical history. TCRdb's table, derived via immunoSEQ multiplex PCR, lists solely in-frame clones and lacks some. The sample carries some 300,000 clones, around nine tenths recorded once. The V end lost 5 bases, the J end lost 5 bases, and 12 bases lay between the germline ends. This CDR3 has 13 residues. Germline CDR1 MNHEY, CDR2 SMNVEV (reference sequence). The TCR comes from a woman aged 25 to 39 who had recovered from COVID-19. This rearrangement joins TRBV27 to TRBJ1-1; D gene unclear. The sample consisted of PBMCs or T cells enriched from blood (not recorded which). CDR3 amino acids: CASSPLVYTEAFF. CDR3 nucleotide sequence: TGTGCCAGCAGTCCCCTGGTCTATACTGAAGCTTTCTTT.